The following is a T cell receptor beta chain sequence with its context. The data are from a study of blood T cell repertoires in COVID-19. Study at large: From T cells, B-cell-depleted T cells, or PBMCs came the material, which was cDNA or gDNA.

Sequencing used immunoSEQ multiplex PCR; TCRdb keeps in-frame clones, though not all of them. The sample has 45,000 to 50,000 clones, over 75% seen once. CDR1 is MNHEY and CDR2 is SVGAGI in the germline V gene. The CDR3 is 15 amino acids. V dropped 5 bases and J dropped 4 bases, with 17 bases sitting between them. The sequenced sample consisted of peripheral blood. The V and J genes are TRBV6-5 and TRBJ1-1, with D possibly being TRBD1 (6 bases). The sequence was collected from a man in his fifties or sixties with acute or convalescent COVID-19. DNA for the CDR3: TGTGCCAGCAGTCCCGGATCGAACAGGGTCACTGAAGCTTTCTTT. This translates into CASSPGSNRVTEAFF.